The 16 T cell receptor beta chains given below trace back to one sample, sequenced in a study of TIL therapy for anti-PD-1-resistant metastatic lung cancer. The immunoSEQ assay was v3. Sequencing used immunoSEQ multiplex PCR; TCRdb keeps in-frame clones, though not all of them. Counted here are 50,000 to 65,000 clones, around 63% occurring once; the ten biggest clones make up 6% to 7%. Time point denoted: pre-treatment sample, taken before nivolumab and TIL therapy. The source was blood, collected at baseline. These receptors originate from a person between 30 and 80 years old with non-small cell lung cancer.

J is TRBJ2-1 and V is TRBV6-1; TRBD1 or TRBD2 may be the D gene (5 bases each). CDR3 length: 15 amino acids. Germline assignment: CDR1 MNHNS and CDR2 SASEGT. The V end lost 5 bases, the J end lost 9 bases, and 20 bases lay between the germline ends. CDR3: CASSLIGTSEVEQFF. CDR3 coding DNA: TGTGCCAGCAGTCTCATCGGGACCAGTGAGGTTGAGCAGTTCTTC.

This chain links TRBV5-1 with TRBJ2-7; 10 bases are a match to TRBD2. With 0 bases clipped from V and 2 bases from J, the junction kept 14 bases outside the gene matches. CDR1 and CDR2 (germline): SGHRS, YFSETQ. The CDR3 spans 19 residues. The DNA for the CDR3 is TGCGCCAGCAGCTTGGGGGAAGGAGCGGGAGGGCCGAGAACCTACGAGCAGTACTTC. It codes for CASSLGEGAGGPRTYEQYF.

A few counts support this clone. This chain joins TRBV7-9 and TRBJ1-1; TRBD1 might be the D (5 bases). The CDR3 length is 12 residues. V was shortened by 7 bases and J by 10 bases, with 16 bases between the two germline ends. Germline assignment: CDR1 SEHNR and CDR2 FQNEAQ (reference sequence). The CDR3 nucleotides read TGTGCCAGCACCATGGTGGCAGGGCCAGCTTTCTTT. Translating gives CASTMVAGPAFF. The full variable domain, in which reference TRBV7-9 and TRBJ1-1 provide the parts outside the CDR3, is DTGVSQNPRHKITKRGQNVTFRCDPISEHNRLYWYRQTLGQGPEFLTYFQNEAQLEKSRLLSDRFSAERPKGSFSTLEIQRTEQGDSAMYLCASTMVAGPAFFGQGTRLTVV.

V is TRBV2 and J is TRBJ2-7; the match to TRBD1 covers 10 bases. From germline, CDR1 is SNHLY and CDR2 FYNNEI. Losses at the gene ends were 5 bases for V and 7 bases for J; bases not matched to a gene: 14. The CDR3 sequence is 16 residues long. CDR3 loop: CASSSKRTGGSLEQYF. Written as DNA, the CDR3 is TGTGCCAGCAGTTCGAAACGGACAGGGGGATCACTTGAGCAGTACTTC.

The V and J genes are TRBV29-1 and TRBJ2-3; no reliable D call. The germline V gene has CDR1 SQVTM and CDR2 ANQGSEA. Trimming took off 6 bases at V and 1 base at J, with 11 bases between the two ends. CDR3 size: 13 residues. CDR3: CSVDSRGTDTQYF. The CDR3 DNA sequence: TGCAGCGTAGACTCTAGGGGCACAGATACGCAGTATTTT.

The rearrangement uses TRBV5-4 and TRBJ2-5; the D gene is possibly TRBD2 (6 bases). The V end was cut by 4 bases, the J end by 5 bases, with 18 bases between. The length of the CDR3 is 15 residues. CDR1 and CDR2 from the germline V gene are SGHNT and YYREEE (reference sequence). CDR3 sequence reads: CASSNRAGPTETQYF. CDR3 nucleotide sequence: TGTGCCAGCAGCAACCGCGCGGGGCCTACCGAGACCCAGTACTTC.

V usage is TRBV9 and J usage is TRBJ2-1; unclear D gene. This CDR3 has 13 amino acids. V lost 4 bases and J 7 bases, leaving 12 bases between the germline ends. CDR1 is SGDLS and CDR2 is YYNGEE in the germline V gene. The CDR3 region has the DNA TGTGCCAGCAGCTCCTTAGTGGGGAATGAGCAGTTCTTC. It is translated as CASSSLVGNEQFF.

This clone is termed medium-sized. V gene TRBV4-1 combines with J gene TRBJ2-2; D is unresolved. Trimming stripped 4 bases from V and 6 bases from J, with 9 bases between. The CDR3 is made up of 13 amino acids. CDR1 is MGHRA, CDR2 YSYEKL, per germline. CDR3 amino acids: CASSRTNPGELFF. The CDR3 coding sequence is TGCGCCAGCAGCCGTACCAACCCCGGGGAGCTGTTTTTT.

The chain carries TRBV2 and TRBJ2-1, with D perhaps TRBD2 (6 bases). Trimming took 10 bases from V and 9 from J, leaving 19 bases between them. Germline CDR1 and CDR2: SNHLY and FYNNEI. This CDR3 is built from 13 residues. The CDR3: CAKPGLLGSEQFF. CDR3 bases: TGTGCCAAGCCGGGACTTCTAGGCAGTGAGCAGTTCTTC.

The rearrangement joins TRBV5-1 to TRBJ1-2, with TRBD1 matching 10 bases. Trimming took 4 bases from V and 4 from J; bases not matched to a gene: 13. Germline V CDR1 and CDR2: SGHRS, YFSETQ. This CDR3 has 17 amino acids. The DNA for the CDR3 is TGCGCCAGCAGCCCAGGGACAGGGGAATCAATTATCTATGGCTACACCTTC. This sequence encodes CASSPGTGESIIYGYTF.

The V and J genes are TRBV6-5 and TRBJ1-6; 7 bases fit TRBD1. Germline assignment: CDR1 MNHEY and CDR2 SVGAGI. CDR3 length equals 14 residues. The trim removed 8 bases at V and 6 bases at J, leaving 7 bases unmatched. CDR3 residues: CASSSGQLNSPLHF. In DNA, the CDR3 is TGTGCCAGCTCATCGGGACAGCTTAATTCACCCCTCCACTTT.

The CDR3 loop reads CASSLAASGRNNEQFF. In DNA, the CDR3 is TGCGCCAGCAGCTTGGCGGCTAGCGGGAGAAACAATGAGCAGTTCTTC. This sequence joins TRBV5-1 and TRBJ2-1; 10 positions match TRBD2. The CDR3 consists of 16 residues. Germline assignment: CDR1 SGHRS and CDR2 YFSETQ. J lost 5 bases, V lost 0 bases, and 5 bases had no gene match.

This clone was found a few times. The J gene is TRBJ1-5, the V gene TRBV7-9; D remains ambiguous. The CDR3 length is 13 residues. Germline V gives CDR1 SEHNR, CDR2 FQNEAQ (reference sequence). The V end was cut by 4 bases, the J end by 7 bases, with 11 bases between. As DNA, the CDR3 is TGTGCCAGCAGCTATCGGGCGGAACAGCCCCAGCATTTT. This codes for CASSYRAEQPQHF.

This sequence joins TRBV6-1 and TRBJ2-7, with D perhaps given as TRBD1 or TRBD2 (5 bases each). Germline CDR1 reads MNHNS; CDR2 reads SASEGT. V was shortened by 1 base and J by 6 bases, with 16 bases between the two germline ends. The CDR3 has 15 residues. CDR3 in amino acids: CASSEVWGSGSEQYF. Here the CDR3 DNA reads TGTGCCAGCAGTGAAGTGTGGGGCTCGGGATCCGAGCAGTACTTC.

This chain links TRBV6-1 with TRBJ1-1; D is possibly TRBD1 (5 bases). The CDR3 covers 13 residues. V was shortened by 7 bases and J by 3 bases, with 12 bases between the two germline ends. Germline values: CDR1 MNHNS, CDR2 SASEGT. The CDR3 bases are TGTGCCAGCAATCAGGGTTTCTACACTGAAGCTTTCTTT. Amino acid sequence: CASNQGFYTEAFF.

The chain combines TRBV15 with TRBJ1-3; D call uncertain. Germline values: CDR1 LNHNV, CDR2 YYDKDF (reference sequence). The CDR3 sequence is 15 residues long. The V gene lost 0 bases and the J gene lost 1 base, with 7 bases spanning the gap. CDR3 in DNA: TGTGCCACCAGCAGAGATTCGGGATCTGGAAACACCATATATTTT. This gives the protein CATSRDSGSGNTIYF.